This is a list of T cell receptor beta chains from one sample in a study of T cells in Graves' hyperthyroidism and ophthalmopathy. TCRdb reprocessed the multiplex PCR reads via MiXCR and lists one record per CDR3 protein. The table has about 560,000 distinct CDR3 sequences, around 17% seen once. Sequenced material: blood. The receptors originated from a woman aged 18-35 years with Graves' hyperthyroidism. The CDR3 runs from the conserved cysteine through the conserved F or W. D genes are given only for firm matches. Clone size is stated in some rows and not others, as once, few, many or a class when expanded.

>TRBV6-2/TRBV6-3|TRBJ1-5|-|-
CASSYSPPGEGQPQHF
TGTGCCAGCAGTTACTCTCCGCCGGGGGAGGGTCAGCCCCAGCATTTT
>TRBV7-9|TRBJ2-5|-|-
CASSLASGETQYF
TGTGCCAGCAGCTTAGCTAGCGGTGAGACCCAGTACTTC
>TRBV5-8|TRBJ1-2|TRBD1|-
CASTDRVANYGYTF
TGTGCCAGCACCGACAGGGTCGCGAACTATGGCTACACCTTC
>TRBV20-1|TRBJ1-1|-|many
CSARYWTENTEAFF
TGCAGTGCTAGGTATTGGACAGAGAACACTGAAGCTTTCTTT
>TRBV12-3/TRBV12-4|TRBJ1-5|TRBD1|many
CASSRDRVRQPQHF
TGTGCCAGCAGCCGGGACAGGGTGAGGCAGCCCCAGCATTTT
>TRBV7-2|TRBJ1-2|-|-
CASSSSGTGLLDGGYTF
TGTGCCAGCAGCTCCTCCGGGACCGGACTTTTGGATGGTGGCTACACCTTC
>TRBV5-1|TRBJ2-7|-|many
CASRDGPQYEQYF
TGCGCCAGCAGGGACGGACCGCAATACGAGCAGTACTTC
>TRBV28|TRBJ1-5|-|-
CASYQGTSNQPQHF
TGTGCCAGTTACCAGGGGACTAGCAATCAGCCCCAGCATTTT
>TRBV5-6|TRBJ2-7|-|few
CASSLILNEQYF
TGTGCCAGCAGCTTGATTCTCAACGAGCAGTACTTC
>TRBV5-1|TRBJ2-7|-|-
CASSLESGGRSSYEQYF
TGCGCCAGCAGCTTGGAATCCGGGGGGCGAAGCTCCTACGAGCAGTACTTC
>TRBV5-1|TRBJ2-7|-|many
CASSLIGDGSYEQYF
TGCGCCAGCAGCTTGATTGGGGACGGATCCTACGAGCAGTACTTC
>TRBV15|TRBJ1-1|-|-
CATSRDRSGNTEAFF
TGTGCCACCAGCAGAGATCGATCTGGGAACACTGAAGCTTTCTTT
>TRBV28|TRBJ2-7|TRBD2|many
CASMERDPSYEQYF
TGTGCCAGCATGGAGCGGGACCCCTCCTACGAGCAGTACTTC
>TRBV28|TRBJ2-7|TRBD1|many
CASSPLRGYEQYF
TGTGCCAGCAGTCCCCTCAGGGGGTACGAGCAGTACTTC
>TRBV4-1|TRBJ2-5|-|many
CASSQYLDGSISETQYF
TGCGCCAGCAGCCAATATCTGGACGGGTCGATTTCAGAGACCCAGTACTTC
>TRBV3-1|TRBJ1-2|-|-
CASSQDVYGRGSYTF
TGTGCCAGCAGCCAAGACGTGTACGGGCGAGGAAGCTACACCTTC
>TRBV20-1|TRBJ1-1|TRBD1|many
CSANTGQGNTEAFF
TGCAGTGCTAACACGGGACAGGGGAACACTGAAGCTTTCTTT
>TRBV6-5|TRBJ2-1|TRBD1|many
CASSYSGQGAIKEQFF
TGTGCCAGCAGTTACTCGGGGCAGGGGGCGATTAAAGAGCAGTTCTTC
>TRBV6-6|TRBJ1-6|-|-
CASSYSMAGSTSPLHF
TGTGCCAGCAGTTACTCGATGGCAGGGAGTACTTCACCCCTCCACTTT
>TRBV30|TRBJ1-2|-|-
CAWSPGGGYTF
TGTGCCTGGTCACCAGGAGGTGGCTACACCTTC
>TRBV20-1|TRBJ2-2|-|-
CSARLGGSFTGELFF
TGCAGTGCTAGACTGGGCGGATCCTTCACCGGGGAGCTGTTTTTT
>TRBV7-9|TRBJ2-7|-|many
CASSSGFYEQYF
TGTGCCAGCAGCTCCGGATTCTACGAGCAGTACTTC
>TRBV29-1|TRBJ2-7|TRBD2|few
CSVRGTRAYEQYF
TGCAGCGTTCGCGGGACTAGGGCCTACGAGCAGTACTTC
>TRBV5-1|TRBJ2-2|-|-
CASSLSGPRGSGELFF
TGCGCCAGCAGCTTGTCAGGACCGAGGGGCTCCGGGGAGCTGTTTTTT
>TRBV12-3/TRBV12-4|TRBJ2-1|TRBD2|many
CASSFSGSRYNEQFF
TGTGCCAGCAGTTTCAGCGGGAGTAGGTACAATGAGCAGTTCTTC
>TRBV12-3/TRBV12-4|TRBJ2-1|-|-
CASSGAALEQFF
TGTGCCAGCAGTGGGGCGGCACTTGAGCAGTTCTTC
>TRBV20-1|TRBJ2-7|TRBD2|few
CSARDSSGGQYEQYF
TGCAGTGCTAGAGATAGTAGCGGGGGCCAGTACGAGCAGTACTTC
>TRBV28|TRBJ2-7|-|many
CASSLSSGSEQYF
TGTGCCAGCAGTTTATCGTCGGGATCCGAGCAGTACTTC
>TRBV25-1|TRBJ2-2|TRBD1|few
CASSEYRGQGAMNTGELFF
TGTGCCAGCAGTGAATACCGGGGACAGGGGGCAATGAACACCGGGGAGCTGTTTTTT
>TRBV25-1|TRBJ2-5|TRBD1|-
CASSSGGVQRTQETQYF
TGTGCCAGCAGCTCAGGGGGCGTCCAGCGGACCCAAGAGACCCAGTACTTC
>TRBV20-1|TRBJ2-1|-|few
CSASGETNEQFF
TGCAGTGCTAGCGGGGAAACCAATGAGCAGTTCTTC
>TRBV5-1|TRBJ2-1|TRBD1|few
CASSIYRGNEQFF
TGCGCCAGCAGCATATACAGGGGAAATGAGCAGTTCTTC
>TRBV7-2|TRBJ2-3|TRBD1|many
CASRRPGGTDTQYF
TGTGCCAGCAGGCGGCCAGGGGGAACAGATACGCAGTATTTT
>TRBV12-5|TRBJ2-1|-|-
CASGLGVGGEQFF
TGTGCTAGTGGTTTGGGGGTTGGGGGCGAGCAGTTCTTC
>TRBV2|TRBJ2-3|TRBD2|-
CASSLAGGPSSDTQYF
TGTGCCAGCAGTCTAGCGGGAGGGCCCAGCTCAGATACGCAGTATTTT
>TRBV12-3/TRBV12-4|TRBJ2-7|-|few
CASSLGVSGNEQYF
TGTGCCAGCAGTTTAGGAGTCTCGGGAAACGAGCAGTACTTC
>TRBV6-6|TRBJ2-1|-|many
CASSYSVGVIDEQFF
TGTGCCAGCAGTTACTCGGTGGGAGTGATCGATGAGCAGTTCTTC
>TRBV3-1|TRBJ1-5|-|few
CASSQSRSSNQPQHF
TGTGCCAGCAGCCAGTCCAGGAGTAGCAATCAGCCCCAGCATTTT
>TRBV3-1|TRBJ2-7|-|few
CASSRRAESSYEQYF
TGTGCCAGCAGCCGCCGAGCGGAGAGCTCCTACGAGCAGTACTTC
>TRBV6-1|TRBJ1-1|-|many
CASSPGPRNTEAFF
TGTGCCAGCAGCCCGGGCCCAAGAAACACTGAAGCTTTCTTT
>TRBV7-8|TRBJ2-3|-|many
CASSLDEPEDTQYF
TGTGCCAGCAGCTTAGACGAACCGGAGGATACGCAGTATTTT
>TRBV20-1|TRBJ2-5|-|many
CSARAPGGLETQYF
TGCAGTGCTAGGGCCCCCGGGGGGCTGGAGACCCAGTACTTC
>TRBV7-2|TRBJ2-1|TRBD2|many
CASSVGLAGAEQFF
TGTGCCAGCAGCGTCGGACTAGCGGGGGCTGAGCAGTTCTTC
>TRBV20-1|TRBJ2-3|-|-
CSARFYGTDTQYF
TGCAGTGCCCGATTCTATGGCACAGATACGCAGTATTTT
>TRBV7-8|TRBJ1-6|-|many
CASSLATSRNSPLHF
TGTGCCAGCAGCTTAGCGACCAGCAGGAACTCACCCCTCCACTTT
>TRBV14|TRBJ2-3|-|many
CASSQDIALTDTQYF
TGTGCCAGCAGCCAAGATATAGCCCTTACAGATACGCAGTATTTT
>TRBV20-1|TRBJ1-2|-|-
CSAIGYTSYGYTF
TGCAGTGCTATCGGATACACAAGCTATGGCTACACCTTC
>TRBV6-2/TRBV6-3|TRBJ1-4|TRBD1|-
CASTRIGQGEEKLFF
TGTGCCAGCACTCGCATCGGACAGGGGGAAGAAAAACTGTTTTTT
>TRBV6-2/TRBV6-3|TRBJ2-4|-|many
CASSLVRRDDIQYF
TGTGCCAGCAGTTTGGTCCGCAGGGATGACATTCAGTACTTC
>TRBV6-1|TRBJ2-1|TRBD2|many
CASRESPGLALTIYNEQFF
TGTGCCAGCAGGGAATCACCGGGACTAGCGTTAACAATCTACAATGAGCAGTTCTTC
>TRBV19|TRBJ1-2|TRBD1|-
CASSIRDRGPRGYTF
TGTGCCAGTAGTATCCGCGACAGGGGCCCTCGGGGCTACACCTTC
>TRBV7-2|TRBJ1-4|-|many
CASSLAFDRSEKLFF
TGTGCCAGCAGCTTAGCTTTTGACAGAAGTGAAAAACTGTTTTTT
>TRBV13|TRBJ2-1|-|many
CASSPLNNEQFF
TGTGCCAGCAGCCCGTTGAACAATGAGCAGTTCTTC
>TRBV7-2|TRBJ2-1|-|many
CASSSSAVLEQFF
TGTGCCAGCAGCTCCAGCGCAGTTCTGGAGCAGTTCTTC
>TRBV20-1|TRBJ2-3|-|few
CSATGVAADTQYF
TGCAGTGCTACAGGGGTTGCGGCAGATACGCAGTATTTT
>TRBV6-5|TRBJ2-1|-|many
CASSYDVAANEQFF
TGTGCCAGCAGTTACGATGTGGCGGCAAATGAGCAGTTCTTC
>TRBV12-3/TRBV12-4|TRBJ1-2|TRBD1|many
CASSLAGQGNGYTF
TGTGCCAGCAGTTTAGCGGGACAGGGTAATGGCTACACCTTC
>TRBV7-9|TRBJ2-7|-|many
CASSSTPGVEQYF
TGTGCCAGCAGCTCCACACCCGGGGTCGAGCAGTACTTC
>TRBV29-1|TRBJ1-1|TRBD1|-
CSVGGDRGTEAFF
TGCAGCGTTGGAGGGGACAGGGGGACTGAAGCTTTCTTT